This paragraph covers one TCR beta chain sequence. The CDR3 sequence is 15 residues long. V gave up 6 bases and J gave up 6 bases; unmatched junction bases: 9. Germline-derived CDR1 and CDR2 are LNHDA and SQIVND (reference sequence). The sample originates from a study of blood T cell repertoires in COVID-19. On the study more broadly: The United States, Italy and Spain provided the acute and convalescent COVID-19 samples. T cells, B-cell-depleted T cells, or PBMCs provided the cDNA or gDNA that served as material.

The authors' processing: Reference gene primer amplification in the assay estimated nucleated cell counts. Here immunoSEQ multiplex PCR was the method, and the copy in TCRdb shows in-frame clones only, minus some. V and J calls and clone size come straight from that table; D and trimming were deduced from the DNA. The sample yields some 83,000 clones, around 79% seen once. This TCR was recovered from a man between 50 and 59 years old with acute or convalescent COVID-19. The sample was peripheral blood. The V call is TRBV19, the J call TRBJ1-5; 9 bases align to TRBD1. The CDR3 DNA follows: TGTGCCAGTAGCCCGGACAGGGGTATAGGTCAGCCCCAGCATTTT. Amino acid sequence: CASSPDRGIGQPQHF.